The 10 T cell receptor beta chains below were found in one sample sequenced in a study of vaccination and CD4 T cells after COVID-19. TCRdb passed the PCR reads through MiXCR, listing each CDR3 protein once. This table has about 18,000 distinct CDR3 sequences, about 60% appearing once. Specimen: CD4+ T cells from blood, collected after SARS-CoV-2 vaccination. The receptors were sampled from a human donor who had recovered from COVID-19.

The gene calls are TRBV20-1 and TRBJ2-5; 9 nucleotides align to TRBD1. CDR3 length equals 13 residues. Germline CDR1 is DFQATT and CDR2 is SNEGSKA (reference sequence). V shed 4 bases, J shed 3 bases, and the junction held 3 bases outside the gene matches. The CDR3 DNA follows: TGCAGTGCTATAAGGACAGGGGAAGAGACCCAGTACTTC. This encodes CSAIRTGEETQYF.

This clonotype was picked up a small number of times. This chain connects TRBV11-2 to TRBJ1-2, with D unclear. V lost 5 bases and J lost 6, with 10 bases in between. This CDR3 has 12 amino acids. Germline assignment: CDR1 SGHAT and CDR2 FQNNGV. This chain's CDR3 is CASSPEGDGYTF. As DNA, the CDR3 is TGTGCCAGCAGCCCGGAGGGAGATGGCTACACCTTC.

The chain employs TRBV19 and TRBJ2-3, with 8 nucleotides matching TRBD2. Germline values: CDR1 LNHDA, CDR2 SQIVND (reference sequence). The V segment lost 7 bases and the J segment 3 bases; nucleotides outside the gene matches: 6. The CDR3 consists of 14 residues. This CDR3 reads CASIASGSTDTQYF. The CDR3 DNA sequence: TGTGCCAGTATAGCCAGCGGGAGTACAGATACGCAGTATTTT.

The chain uses TRBV19 and TRBJ1-1, with D perhaps TRBD1 (5 bases). The CDR3 is made up of 13 amino acids. V dropped 3 bases and J dropped 5 bases, with 10 bases sitting between them. The germline CDR1 and CDR2 sequences are LNHDA and SQIVND (reference sequence). CDR3 DNA sequence: TGTGCCAGTAGTATGAGCGAGGGGACTGAAGCTTTCTTT. Translation: CASSMSEGTEAFF. The full variable domain, its missing parts supplied by reference TRBV19 and TRBJ1-1, is DGGITQSPKYLFRKEGQNVTLSCEQNLNHDAMYWYRQDPGQGLRLIYYSQIVNDFQKGDIAEGYSVSREKKESFPLTVTSAQKNPTAFYLCASSMSEGTEAFFGQGTRLTVV.

This clonotype turned up a few times. This chain connects TRBV20-1 to TRBJ1-1; the D is unclear. This CDR3 region has 15 residues. CDR1 DFQATT and CDR2 SNEGSKA come from the germline V gene (reference sequence). Trimming removed 6 bases at V and 4 bases at J, with 21 bases between. The CDR3 loop is CSAKRPGVVSTEAFF. CDR3 DNA sequence: TGCAGTGCCAAACGGCCTGGGGTGGTTTCCACTGAAGCTTTCTTT.

This sequence joins TRBV6-1 and TRBJ1-2; 8 bases align to TRBD1. The CDR3 loop spans 13 amino acids. Trimming removed 10 bases from V and 3 bases from J; junction bases left unmatched: 7. CDR1 and CDR2 from the germline V gene are MNHNS and SASEGT. CDR3 sequence reads: CATQTGGDYGYTF. The DNA of the CDR3 is TGTGCCACCCAAACAGGGGGTGACTATGGCTACACCTTC.

The chain has TRBV7-2 and TRBJ2-2, with unresolved D. Germline V gene data show CDR1 as SGHTA and CDR2 as FQGNSA. This CDR3 has 14 amino acids. V gave up 1 base and J gave up 0 bases, with 3 bases separating them. In DNA form, the CDR3 reads TGTGCCAGCAGCTTAGAGTCGAACACCGGGGAGCTGTTTTTT. This gives the protein CASSLESNTGELFF.

The chain has TRBV12-2 and TRBJ2-2. TRBV12-2 is deemed a pseudogene. There are 16 residues in the CDR3. CDR3 DNA sequence: TGTGCAAGTCGGTGTGACCAGACTTTCAACACCGGGGAGCTGTTTTTT. The encoded protein is CASRCDQTFNTGELFF.

The chain links TRBV7-2 to TRBJ2-7; possibly TRBD1 for D (5 bases). The CDR3 spans 13 residues. Germline-derived CDR1 and CDR2 are SGHTA and FQGNSA. The ends were cut back, 2 bases at V and 4 bases at J, with 9 bases in the middle. CDR3 amino acids: CASSLLPGYEQYF. For the CDR3, the DNA is TGTGCCAGCAGCTTACTCCCAGGGTACGAGCAGTACTTC.

The genes are TRBV6-1 and TRBJ2-3, with 9 bases fitting TRBD1. Losses at the gene ends were 6 bases for V and 1 base for J; bases not matched to a gene: 5. Germline CDR1 is MNHNS and CDR2 is SASEGT. The CDR3 has 15 residues. The CDR3 spells CASSSQGAGTDTQYF. The DNA for the CDR3 is TGTGCCAGCAGCTCACAGGGGGCGGGCACAGATACGCAGTATTTT.